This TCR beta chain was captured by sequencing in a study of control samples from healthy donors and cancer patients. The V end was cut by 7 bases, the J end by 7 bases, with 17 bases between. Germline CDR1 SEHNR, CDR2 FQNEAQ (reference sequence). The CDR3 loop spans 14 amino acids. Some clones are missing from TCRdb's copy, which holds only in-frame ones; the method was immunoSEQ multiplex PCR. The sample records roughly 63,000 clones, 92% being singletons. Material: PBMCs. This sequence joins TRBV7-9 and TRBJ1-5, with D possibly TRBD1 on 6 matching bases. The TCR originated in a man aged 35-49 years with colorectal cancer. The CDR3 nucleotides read TGTGCCAGCACCGAGGCAGGGGCGCAGCAGCCCCAGCATTTT. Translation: CASTEAGAQQPQHF.